Following are 9 T cell receptor beta chains from one sample sequenced in a study of cytomegalovirus exposure and HLA in healthy donors. PCR was performed using 60 Vbeta and 13 Jbeta primers. Only in-frame clones appear in the TCRdb table, and some are missing; sequencing was by immunoSEQ multiplex PCR. The sample has approximately 220,000 clones, more than 65% seen once; the top ten hold 0.63%. Input material: PBMCs. These receptor sequences come from a man aged 18 to 29 in good health and CMV-seronegative.

The chain is built from TRBV11-2 and TRBJ1-2; D gene ambiguous. Trimming took 2 bases from V and 7 from J, leaving 11 bases between them. This CDR3 region has 13 residues. In germline, CDR1 is SGHAT, CDR2 FQNNGV. The CDR3 region has the DNA TGTGCCAGCAGCTTATTAACAGCCAGTGGCTACACCTTC. This encodes CASSLLTASGYTF.

The chain has TRBV2 and TRBJ1-1; TRBD1 is a possible D gene (5 bases). CDR1 and CDR2 from the germline V gene are SNHLY and FYNNEI. This CDR3 comprises 15 residues. The V end was cut by 3 bases, the J end by 2 bases, with 13 bases between. The CDR3 DNA follows: TGTGCCAGCAGTGACCACGGGACTGTCAACACTGAAGCTTTCTTT. Protein product: CASSDHGTVNTEAFF.

The chain uses TRBV7-6 and TRBJ2-5, with 7 nucleotides matching TRBD1. Germline V CDR1 and CDR2: SGHVS, FNYEAQ. The V segment lost 4 bases and the J segment 5 bases; nucleotides outside the gene matches: 7. The CDR3 has 14 residues. CDR3 nucleotide sequence: TGTGCCAGCAGCTGGGGACAGATTACGGAGACCCAGTACTTC. It specifies CASSWGQITETQYF.

V and J are TRBV28 and TRBJ1-5; TRBD1 aligns across 10 bases. V was clipped by 6 bases and J by 5 bases; unmatched bases: 7. Germline V gives CDR1 MDHEN, CDR2 SYDVKM. This CDR3 has 15 amino acids. The CDR3 is CASSRTGGEDQPQHF. The CDR3, as DNA: TGTGCCAGCAGCAGGACAGGGGGGGAGGATCAGCCCCAGCATTTT.

This clone was recorded a few times. The chain has TRBV7-9 and TRBJ2-7; the D gene is possibly TRBD1 (7 bases). CDR3 length: 17 residues. Germline CDR1 reads SEHNR; CDR2 reads FQNEAQ (reference sequence). V lost 1 base, J lost 0 bases, and 16 bases lay in between. CDR3 DNA: TGTGCCAGCAGCTTAGGGTTCGGCAGGGGGGTCTCCTACGAGCAGTACTTC. It specifies CASSLGFGRGVSYEQYF.

V usage is TRBV6-4 and J usage is TRBJ1-1; TRBD1 matches at 7 bases. The CDR3 covers 15 residues. Trimming took 3 bases from V and 5 from J; bases not matched to a gene: 9. Per germline, CDR1 MRHNA and CDR2 SNTAGT. In nucleotides, the CDR3 is TGTGCCAGCAGTGAAACGACAGGGCCAGGGACTGAAGCTTTCTTT. It translates to CASSETTGPGTEAFF.

This clone was detected once. The rearrangement uses TRBV7-3 and TRBJ2-1; 11 bases line up with TRBD2. Germline-derived CDR1 and CDR2 are SGHTA and FQGTGA. CDR3 length: 16 residues. V trimming: 5 bases; J trimming: 8 bases; junction bases outside the gene matches: 11. The DNA for the CDR3 is TGTGCCAGCAGCCCACGGGCCACTAGCGGGAGAGATGAGCAGTTCTTC. Translating it yields CASSPRATSGRDEQFF.

This clone was seen a few times. The gene calls are TRBV5-5 and TRBJ2-2; the match to TRBD1 covers 8 bases. The CDR3 is 16 residues long. Trimming cost V 1 base and J 4 bases; bases outside gene matches: 6. The V gene's germline CDR1 is SGHKS and CDR2 YYEKEE (reference sequence). This chain's CDR3 is CASSLRQGAVTGELFF. CDR3 sequence (DNA): TGTGCCAGCAGCTTGCGGCAGGGGGCGGTCACCGGGGAGCTGTTTTTT.

This rearrangement joins TRBV7-9 to TRBJ2-5, with a weak D call TRBD2 (6 bases). In germline, CDR1 is SEHNR, CDR2 FQNEAQ (reference sequence). The CDR3 sequence is 14 residues long. Trimming cost V 3 bases and J 1 base, with 9 bases left between them. The CDR3 region has the DNA TGTGCCAGCAGCTTCGGGACTCGCCAAGAGACCCAGTACTTC. Its protein is CASSFGTRQETQYF.